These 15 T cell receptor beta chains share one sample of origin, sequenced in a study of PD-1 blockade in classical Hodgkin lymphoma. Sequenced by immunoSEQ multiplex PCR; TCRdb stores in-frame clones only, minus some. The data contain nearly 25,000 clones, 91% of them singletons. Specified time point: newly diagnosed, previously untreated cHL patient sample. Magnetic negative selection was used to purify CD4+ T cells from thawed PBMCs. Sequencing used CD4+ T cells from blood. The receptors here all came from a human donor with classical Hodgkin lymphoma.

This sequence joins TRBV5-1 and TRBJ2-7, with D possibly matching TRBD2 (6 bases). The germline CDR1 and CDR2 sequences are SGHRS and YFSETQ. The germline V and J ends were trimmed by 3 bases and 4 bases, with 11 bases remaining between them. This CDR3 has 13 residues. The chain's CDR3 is CASSWRGRYEQYF. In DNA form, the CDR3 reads TGCGCCAGCAGCTGGCGGGGCCGGTACGAGCAGTACTTC.

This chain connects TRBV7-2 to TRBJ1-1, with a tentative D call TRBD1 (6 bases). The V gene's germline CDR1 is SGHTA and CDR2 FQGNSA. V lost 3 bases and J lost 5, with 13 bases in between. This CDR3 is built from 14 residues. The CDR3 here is CASSFQQQGTEAFF. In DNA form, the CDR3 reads TGTGCCAGCAGCTTTCAACAACAGGGAACTGAAGCTTTCTTT.

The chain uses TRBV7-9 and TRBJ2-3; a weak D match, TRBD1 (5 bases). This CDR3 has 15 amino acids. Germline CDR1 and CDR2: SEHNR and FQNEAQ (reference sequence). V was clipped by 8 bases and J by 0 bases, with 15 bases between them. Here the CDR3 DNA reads TGTGCCAGCGAACGGTGGGGCTCTAGCACAGATACGCAGTATTTT. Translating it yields CASERWGSSTDTQYF. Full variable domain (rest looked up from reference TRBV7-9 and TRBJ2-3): DTGVSQNPRHKITKRGQNVTFRCDPISEHNRLYWYRQTLGQGPEFLTYFQNEAQLEKSRLLSDRFSAERPKGSFSTLEIQRTEQGDSAMYLCASERWGSSTDTQYFGPGTRLTVL.

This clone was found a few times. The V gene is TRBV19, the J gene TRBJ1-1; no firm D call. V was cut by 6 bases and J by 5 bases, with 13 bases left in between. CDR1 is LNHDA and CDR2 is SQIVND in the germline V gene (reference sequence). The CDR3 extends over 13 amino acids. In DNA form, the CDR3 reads TGTGCCAGTAGCTTAGGCCGGGGTACTGAAGCTTTCTTT. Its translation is CASSLGRGTEAFF.

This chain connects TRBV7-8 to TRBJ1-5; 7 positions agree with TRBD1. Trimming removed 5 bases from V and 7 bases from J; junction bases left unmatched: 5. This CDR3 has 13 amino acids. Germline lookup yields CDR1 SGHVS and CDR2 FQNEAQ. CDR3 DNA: TGTGCCAGCAGCACCAGGGGGAGGCAGCCCCAGCATTTT. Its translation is CASSTRGRQPQHF.

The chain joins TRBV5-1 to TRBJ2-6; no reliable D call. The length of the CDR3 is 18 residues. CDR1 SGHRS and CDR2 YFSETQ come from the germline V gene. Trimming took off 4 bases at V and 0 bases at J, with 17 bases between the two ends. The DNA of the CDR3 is TGCGCCAGCAGCCACTTCTCACAGCGAAACTCTGGGGCCAACGTCCTGACTTTC. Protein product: CASSHFSQRNSGANVLTF.

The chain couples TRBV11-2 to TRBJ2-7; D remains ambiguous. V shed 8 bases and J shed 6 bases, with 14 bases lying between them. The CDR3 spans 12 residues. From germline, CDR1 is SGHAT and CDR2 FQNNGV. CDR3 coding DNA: TGTGCCAGCGCACCATTGGGTCTCGAGCAGTACTTC. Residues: CASAPLGLEQYF.

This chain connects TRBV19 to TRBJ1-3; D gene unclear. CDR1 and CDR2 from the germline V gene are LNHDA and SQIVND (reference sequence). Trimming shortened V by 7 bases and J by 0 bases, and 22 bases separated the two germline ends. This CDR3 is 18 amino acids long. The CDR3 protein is CASIMRSRAGSSGNTIYF. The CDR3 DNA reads TGTGCCAGTATAATGCGCTCCCGGGCCGGAAGCTCTGGAAACACCATATATTTT.

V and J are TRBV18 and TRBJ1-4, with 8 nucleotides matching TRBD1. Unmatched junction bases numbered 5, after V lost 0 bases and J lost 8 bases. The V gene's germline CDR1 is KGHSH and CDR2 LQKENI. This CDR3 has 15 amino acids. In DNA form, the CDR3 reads TGTGCCAGCTCACCACCGGGACAGGTCGGGGAAAAACTGTTTTTT. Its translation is CASSPPGQVGEKLFF.

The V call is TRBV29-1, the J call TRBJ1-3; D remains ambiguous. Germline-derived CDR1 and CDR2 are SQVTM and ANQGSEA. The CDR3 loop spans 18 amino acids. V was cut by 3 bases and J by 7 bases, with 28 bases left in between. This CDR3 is CSVDLLDVSSLPANTIYF. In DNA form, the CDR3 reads TGCAGCGTTGACCTTCTAGACGTCAGCTCCCTCCCAGCCAACACCATATATTTT. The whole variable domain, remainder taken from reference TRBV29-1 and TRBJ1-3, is SAVISQKPSRDICQRGTSLTIQCQVDSQVTMMFWYRQQPGQSLTLIATANQGSEATYESGFVIDKFPISRPNLTFSTLTVSNMSPEDSSIYLCSVDLLDVSSLPANTIYFGEGSWLTVV.

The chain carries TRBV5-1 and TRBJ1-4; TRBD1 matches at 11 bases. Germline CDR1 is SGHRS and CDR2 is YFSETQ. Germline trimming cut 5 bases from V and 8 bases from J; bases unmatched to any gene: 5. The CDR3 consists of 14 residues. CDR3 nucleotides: TGCGCCAGCAGGCGGACAGGGGGCGGCGAAAAACTGTTTTTT. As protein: CASRRTGGGEKLFF.

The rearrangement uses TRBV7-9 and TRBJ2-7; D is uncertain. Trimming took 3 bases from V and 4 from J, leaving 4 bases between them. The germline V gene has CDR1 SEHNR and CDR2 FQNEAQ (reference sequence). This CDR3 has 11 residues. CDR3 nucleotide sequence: TGTGCCAGCAGCTTTCAGTACGAGCAGTACTTC. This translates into CASSFQYEQYF.

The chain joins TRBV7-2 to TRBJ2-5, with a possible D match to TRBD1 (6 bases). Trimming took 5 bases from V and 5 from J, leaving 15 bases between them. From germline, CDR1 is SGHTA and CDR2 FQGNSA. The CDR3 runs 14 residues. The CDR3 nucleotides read TGTGCCAGCAGCCCCCACAGGGTTCAGGAGACCCAGTACTTC. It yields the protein CASSPHRVQETQYF.

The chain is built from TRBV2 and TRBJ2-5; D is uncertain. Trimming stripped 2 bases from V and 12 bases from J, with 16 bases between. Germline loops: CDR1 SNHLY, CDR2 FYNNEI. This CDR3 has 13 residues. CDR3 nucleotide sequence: TGTGCCAGCAGTGAAATATCCGTAGGGTGGGAGTACTTC. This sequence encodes CASSEISVGWEYF.

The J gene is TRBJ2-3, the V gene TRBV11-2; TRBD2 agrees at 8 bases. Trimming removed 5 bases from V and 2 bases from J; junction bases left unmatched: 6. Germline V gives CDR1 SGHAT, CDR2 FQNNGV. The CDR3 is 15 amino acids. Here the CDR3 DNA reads TGTGCCAGCAGCCTCGTCGGGGGGGACACAGATACGCAGTATTTT. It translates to CASSLVGGDTDTQYF.